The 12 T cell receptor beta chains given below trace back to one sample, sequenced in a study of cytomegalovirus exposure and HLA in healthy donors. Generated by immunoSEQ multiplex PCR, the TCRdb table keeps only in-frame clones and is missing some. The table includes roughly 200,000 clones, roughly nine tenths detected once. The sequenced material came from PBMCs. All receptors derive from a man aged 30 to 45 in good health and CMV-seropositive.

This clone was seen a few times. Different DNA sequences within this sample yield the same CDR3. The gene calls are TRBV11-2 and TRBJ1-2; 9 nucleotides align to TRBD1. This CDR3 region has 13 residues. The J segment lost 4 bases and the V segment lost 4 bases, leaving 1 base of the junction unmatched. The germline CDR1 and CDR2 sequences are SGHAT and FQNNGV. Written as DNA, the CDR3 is TGTGCCAGCAGCTCGGGACAGGGCTATGGCTACACCTTC. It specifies CASSSGQGYGYTF. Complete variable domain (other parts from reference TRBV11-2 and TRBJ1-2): EAGVAQSPRYKIIEKRQSVAFWCNPISGHATLYWYQQILGQGPKLLIQFQNNGVVDDSQLPKDRFSAERLKGVDSTLKIQPAKLEDSAVYLCASSSGQGYGYTFGSGTRLTVV.

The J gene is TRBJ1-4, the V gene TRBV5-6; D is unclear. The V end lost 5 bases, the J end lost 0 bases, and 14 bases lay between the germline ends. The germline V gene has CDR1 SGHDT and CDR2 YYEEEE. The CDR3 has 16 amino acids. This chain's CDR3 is CASSPLAAATNEKLFF. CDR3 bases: TGTGCCAGCAGTCCGTTGGCGGCAGCAACTAATGAAAAACTGTTTTTT.

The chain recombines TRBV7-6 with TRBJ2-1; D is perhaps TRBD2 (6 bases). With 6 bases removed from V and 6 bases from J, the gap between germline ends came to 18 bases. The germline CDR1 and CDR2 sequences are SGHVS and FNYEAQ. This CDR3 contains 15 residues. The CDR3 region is CASSSRDSRLNEQFF. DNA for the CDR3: TGTGCCAGCAGTTCCCGGGACTCCCGACTCAATGAGCAGTTCTTC.

CDR3 sequence (DNA): TGCAGCGCCCAGAGTAGCTATGGCTACACCTTC. It is translated as CSAQSSYGYTF. The chain carries TRBV29-1 and TRBJ1-2; D unresolved. Trimming took 7 bases from V and 4 from J, leaving 10 bases between them. CDR1 and CDR2 from the germline V gene are SQVTM and ANQGSEA. This CDR3 comprises 11 residues.

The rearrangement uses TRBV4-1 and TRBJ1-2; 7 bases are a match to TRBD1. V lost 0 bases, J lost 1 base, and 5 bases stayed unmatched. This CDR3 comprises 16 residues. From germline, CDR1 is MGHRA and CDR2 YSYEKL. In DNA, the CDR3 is TGCGCCAGCAGCCAAGATTTAGGGGGCCTTAACTATGGCTACACCTTC. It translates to CASSQDLGGLNYGYTF.

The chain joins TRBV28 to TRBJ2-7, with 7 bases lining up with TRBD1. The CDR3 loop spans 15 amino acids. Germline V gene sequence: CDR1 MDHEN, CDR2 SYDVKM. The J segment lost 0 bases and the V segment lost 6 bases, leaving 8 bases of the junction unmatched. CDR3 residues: CASSPAGGPSYEQYF. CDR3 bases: TGTGCCAGCAGCCCCGCAGGGGGTCCCTCCTACGAGCAGTACTTC.

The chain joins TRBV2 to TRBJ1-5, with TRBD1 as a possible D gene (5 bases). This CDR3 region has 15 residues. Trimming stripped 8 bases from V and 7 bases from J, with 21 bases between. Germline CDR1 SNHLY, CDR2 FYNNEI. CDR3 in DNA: TGTGCCAGCGGTGTTCGGGGGACTAGGGGACAGCCCCAGCATTTT. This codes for CASGVRGTRGQPQHF.

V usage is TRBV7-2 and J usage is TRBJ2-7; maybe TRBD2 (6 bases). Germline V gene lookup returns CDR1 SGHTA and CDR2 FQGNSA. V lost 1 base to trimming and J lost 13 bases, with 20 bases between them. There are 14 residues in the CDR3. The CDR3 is CASSLGAGPNPRYF. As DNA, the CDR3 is TGTGCCAGCAGCTTAGGTGCGGGACCTAACCCCCGATACTTC.

In DNA form, the CDR3 reads TGTGCCAGCAGTTACTCTACAGGCACTGAAGCTTTCTTT. Its translation is CASSYSTGTEAFF. The chain combines TRBV6-5 with TRBJ1-1; the D gene is possibly TRBD1 (5 bases). The CDR3 has 13 residues. The V end lost 0 bases, the J end lost 4 bases, and 6 bases lay between the germline ends. Germline CDR1 and CDR2: MNHEY and SVGAGI.

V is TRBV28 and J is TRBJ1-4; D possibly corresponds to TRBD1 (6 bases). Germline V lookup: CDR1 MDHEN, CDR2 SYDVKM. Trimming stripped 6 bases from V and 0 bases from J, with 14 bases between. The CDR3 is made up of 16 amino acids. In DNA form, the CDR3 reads TGTGCCAGCAGCCGGGACACTTACTCAACTAATGAAAAACTGTTTTTT. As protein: CASSRDTYSTNEKLFF. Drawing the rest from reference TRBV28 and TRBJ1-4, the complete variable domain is DVKVTQSSRYLVKRTGEKVFLECVQDMDHENMFWYRQDPGLGLRLIYFSYDVKMKEKGDIPEGYSVSREKKERFSLILESASTNQTSMYLCASSRDTYSTNEKLFFGSGTQLSVL.

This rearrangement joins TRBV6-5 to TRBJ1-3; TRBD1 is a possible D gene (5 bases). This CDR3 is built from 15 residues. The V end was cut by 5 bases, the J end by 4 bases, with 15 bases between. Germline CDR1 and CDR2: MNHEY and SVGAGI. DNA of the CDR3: TGTGCCAGCAGTCCGCGGGGTCAGGGCGGAAACACCATATATTTT. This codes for CASSPRGQGGNTIYF.

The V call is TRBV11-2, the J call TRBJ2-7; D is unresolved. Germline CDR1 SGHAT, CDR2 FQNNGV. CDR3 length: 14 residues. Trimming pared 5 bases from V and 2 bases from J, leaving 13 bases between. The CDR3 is CASSLLTVPYEQYF. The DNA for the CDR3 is TGTGCCAGCAGCCTTCTGACGGTCCCCTACGAGCAGTACTTC.